The 18 T cell receptor beta chains listed next were all sequenced from one sample in a study of cytomegalovirus exposure and HLA in healthy donors. It was with 60 Vbeta and 13 Jbeta primers that the PCR ran. Produced via immunoSEQ multiplex PCR; TCRdb's table is partial and in-frame only. The profile shows about 190,000 clones, more than 75% of them singletons. Sequenced sample: PBMCs. Every receptor here comes from a woman aged 18-35 years in good health and CMV-seronegative.

The chain has TRBV19 and TRBJ2-1; a possible D gene is TRBD1 (5 bases). Trimming took off 3 bases at V and 6 bases at J, with 9 bases between the two ends. There are 13 residues in the CDR3. Germline values: CDR1 LNHDA, CDR2 SQIVND (reference sequence). The CDR3 DNA sequence: TGTGCCAGTAGTATGGGGCCCTCCAATGAGCAGTTCTTC. The encoded protein is CASSMGPSNEQFF.

The chain recombines TRBV5-6 with TRBJ2-5; weak D call: TRBD1 (6 bases). Trimming shortened V by 0 bases and J by 1 base, and 10 bases separated the two germline ends. This CDR3 has 15 amino acids. Per the germline V gene, CDR1 is SGHDT and CDR2 is YYEEEE. This CDR3 is CASSLAGTSQETQYF. DNA of the CDR3: TGTGCCAGCAGCTTGGCCGGGACATCCCAAGAGACCCAGTACTTC. The entire variable domain, with the rest obtained from reference TRBV5-6 and TRBJ2-5, is as follows: DAGVTQSPTHLIKTRGQQVTLRCSPKSGHDTVSWYQQALGQGPQFIFQYYEEEERQRGNFPDRFSGHQFPNYSSELNVNALLLGDSALYLCASSLAGTSQETQYFGPGTRLLVL.

The V gene is TRBV7-8, the J gene TRBJ1-2; TRBD1 matches at 11 bases. CDR1 and CDR2 from the germline V gene are SGHVS and FQNEAQ. V shed 3 bases and J 6 bases; nucleotides not matched to a gene: 12. This CDR3 contains 17 residues. DNA of the CDR3: TGTGCCAGCAGCTTGAAACCGCCGGGACAGGGGGAGGATGGCTACACCTTC. It encodes CASSLKPPGQGEDGYTF.

The rearrangement joins TRBV5-5 to TRBJ1-1, with D maybe TRBD1 (6 bases). The germline CDR1 and CDR2 sequences are SGHKS and YYEKEE (reference sequence). This CDR3 has 18 amino acids. The V end was cut by 3 bases, the J end by 0 bases, with 21 bases between. The CDR3 spells CASSSGILYRAVNTEAFF. The CDR3 coding sequence is TGTGCCAGCAGCTCCGGAATTCTTTACAGGGCTGTGAACACTGAAGCTTTCTTT. The whole variable domain, filled in from reference TRBV5-5 and TRBJ1-1, reads DAGVTQSPTHLIKTRGQQVTLRCSPISGHKSVSWYQQVLGQGPQFIFQYYEKEERGRGNFPDRFSARQFPNYSSELNVNALLLGDSALYLCASSSGILYRAVNTEAFFGQGTRLTVV.

This sequence joins TRBV5-1 and TRBJ1-1; D is unclear. The V end was cut by 0 bases, the J end by 0 bases, with 6 bases between. This CDR3 contains 14 residues. CDR1 and CDR2 from the germline V gene are SGHRS and YFSETQ. This CDR3 is CASSLGTVNTEAFF. The CDR3 region has the DNA TGCGCCAGCAGCTTGGGGACTGTGAACACTGAAGCTTTCTTT.

This clone has just a few counts. The chain links TRBV7-8 to TRBJ2-3; 9 bases line up with TRBD2. The germline gives CDR1 SGHVS, CDR2 FQNEAQ. The CDR3 runs 14 residues. J was trimmed by 4 bases and V by 6 bases; bases with no gene match: 5. The CDR3 spells CASRSGGLADTQYF. CDR3 nucleotides: TGTGCCAGCAGAAGCGGGGGGTTGGCAGATACGCAGTATTTT.

As for this clone: Germline is not matched at one junction end, which may reflect a read error. The gene calls are TRBV7-8 and TRBJ2-3; 12 nucleotides align to TRBD2. Germline-derived CDR1 and CDR2 are SGHVS and FQNEAQ. The CDR3 runs 15 residues. The CDR3 region is CASSLAGGVTDTQYF. The CDR3 DNA reads TGTGCCAGCAGCCTAGCGGGGGGGGTCACAGATACGCAGTATTTT.

The rearrangement links TRBV6-1 to TRBJ1-2; 7 bases are shared with TRBD1. V lost 6 bases, J lost 4 bases, and 8 bases stayed unmatched. Germline V lookup: CDR1 MNHNS, CDR2 SASEGT. The CDR3 has 14 residues. This CDR3 reads CASRTGTVFYGYTF. CDR3 nucleotide sequence: TGTGCCAGCAGGACAGGGACCGTGTTCTATGGCTACACCTTC.

The V gene is TRBV4-2, the J gene TRBJ1-4; perhaps TRBD1 as D (6 bases). Germline lookup yields CDR1 LGHNA and CDR2 YNFKEQ. V was cut by 0 bases and J by 6 bases, with 17 bases left in between. The CDR3 consists of 17 residues. The CDR3 nucleotides read TGTGCCAGCAGCCAAGAAGGGGGGGGCTCCGGTTATGAAAAACTGTTTTTT. Protein product: CASSQEGGGSGYEKLFF.

The chain carries TRBV2 and TRBJ2-1; 7 bases are shared with TRBD2. This CDR3 is built from 15 residues. Germline V gene data show CDR1 as SNHLY and CDR2 as FYNNEI. The trim removed 7 bases at V and 1 base at J, leaving 7 bases unmatched. Written as DNA, the CDR3 is TGTGCCAGCACCCTAGAAGCGGGATCCTACAATGAGCAGTTCTTC. Translation gives CASTLEAGSYNEQFF.

The rearrangement links TRBV27 to TRBJ2-7; tentative D call: TRBD1 (7 bases). The CDR3 covers 17 residues. The V end was cut by 6 bases, the J end by 3 bases, with 24 bases between. The germline V gene encodes CDR1 MNHEY and CDR2 SMNVEV (reference sequence). In DNA, the CDR3 is TGTGCCAGCAGGCCGGGACACAGGGGTCCGGAGGGCTACGAGCAGTACTTC. This codes for CASRPGHRGPEGYEQYF.

The V and J genes are TRBV10-3 and TRBJ2-3, with TRBD2 matching over 7 bases. The ends lost 0 bases at V and 4 bases at J; junction bases unmatched: 4. This CDR3 region has 15 residues. Germline V CDR1 and CDR2: ENHRY, SYGVKD. CDR3 coding DNA: TGTGCCATCAGTGAGTCTGGACTAGGCTCAGATACGCAGTATTTT. It yields the protein CAISESGLGSDTQYF.

The J gene is TRBJ1-1, the V gene TRBV11-3, with D uncertain. The CDR3 extends over 13 amino acids. V was cut by 1 base and J by 5 bases, with 8 bases left in between. Germline CDR1 is SGHNT and CDR2 is YENEEA. In DNA, the CDR3 is TGTGCCAGCAGCTTAGTAAGAGAAACTGAAGCTTTCTTT. This codes for CASSLVRETEAFF.

The chain joins TRBV6-1 to TRBJ1-4; maybe TRBD1 (6 bases). Between the trimmed V and J ends, which lost 9 bases and 4 bases, there was a span of 12 bases. This CDR3 region has 13 residues. Germline V lookup: CDR1 MNHNS, CDR2 SASEGT. The CDR3 DNA is TGTGCCAGTTCACAGGGATTTAATGAAAAACTGTTTTTT. Its protein product is CASSQGFNEKLFF.

V is TRBV9 and J is TRBJ1-3; D is unresolved. Germline assignment: CDR1 SGDLS and CDR2 YYNGEE. Between the trimmed V and J ends, which lost 0 bases and 3 bases, there was a span of 13 bases. The CDR3 is 16 amino acids. The DNA for the CDR3 is TGTGCCAGCAGCGTAGCTGGGAGGGCAGATGGAAACACCATATATTTT. Protein sequence: CASSVAGRADGNTIYF.

J is TRBJ1-2 and V is TRBV5-1; a possible D gene is TRBD1 (5 bases). This CDR3 contains 14 residues. CDR1 and CDR2 from the germline V gene are SGHRS and YFSETQ. Trimming shortened V by 0 bases and J by 5 bases, and 11 bases separated the two germline ends. In DNA form, the CDR3 reads TGCGCCAGCAGCTTGGAGAGCGGGGGGTATGGCTACACCTTC. Translated, it gives CASSLESGGYGYTF.

The chain has TRBV6-6 and TRBJ1-1; 8 bases are a match to TRBD1. The junction had 7 bases not matched to a gene; V was cut back by 5 bases and J by 5 bases. Germline-derived CDR1 and CDR2 are MNHNY and SVGAGI (reference sequence). The CDR3 length is 14 residues. The CDR3 nucleotides read TGTGCCAGCAGTCCAGGACAGGGTAAAACTGAAGCTTTCTTT. Its translation is CASSPGQGKTEAFF.

V usage is TRBV10-3 and J usage is TRBJ2-1; the match to TRBD2 covers 9 bases. The CDR3 contains 16 residues. The junction had 8 bases not matched to a gene; V was cut back by 4 bases and J by 4 bases. Germline V gene sequence: CDR1 ENHRY, CDR2 SYGVKD. The CDR3: CAISGVAGETYNEQFF. The CDR3 nucleotides are TGTGCCATCAGTGGTGTAGCGGGAGAGACTTACAATGAGCAGTTCTTC.